The rows below give T cell receptor beta chains drawn from one sample of a study of identical twins. TCRdb fed the 5' RACE reads into MiXCR, producing one record per CDR3 protein. The top ten hold around 0.25% of the sample, which has 1.5 million to 2 million distinct CDR3 sequences, 25% to 35% seen once. The sequenced sample consisted of cord blood. The receptors derive from a newborn girl in good health. Both conserved end residues are part of each CDR3. The order of the fields is CDR3 length, clone size, J gene, V gene, D gene, CDR3 DNA, CDR3 protein. The D gene is left open where the match is weak. Clone size, where shown, is once, few, many, or a class for clones that have expanded.

>15|few|TRBJ1-2|TRBV20-1|TRBD1
TGCAGTGCTACCAAGGACAGGGCGGGACTCTATGGCTACACCTTC
CSATKDRAGLYGYTF
>12|NA|TRBJ1-2|TRBV7-2|NA
TGTGCCAGCAGCCAGGATCTCACCAGGTACACCTTC
CASSQDLTRYTF
>13|NA|TRBJ2-5|TRBV2|NA
TGTGCCAGCAGTCCGGATTCCGTGGGGGCCCAGTACTTC
CASSPDSVGAQYF
>16|NA|TRBJ2-3|TRBV7-8|TRBD2
TGTGCCAGCAGCTTCCGGACTAGAGTGAGCACAGATACGCAGTATTTT
CASSFRTRVSTDTQYF
>14|few|TRBJ2-1|TRBV14|NA
TGTGCCAGCAGCCAAGAGGGTCCTCGTTTGGAGCAGTTCTTC
CASSQEGPRLEQFF
>20|many|TRBJ2-7|TRBV4-2|TRBD2
TGTGCCAGCAGCCAAGATAGGCCCCGGCTAGCGGGAGAACACTCCTACGAGCAGTACTTC
CASSQDRPRLAGEHSYEQYF
>17|once|TRBJ2-2|TRBV12-3/TRBV12-4|TRBD2
TGTGCCAGCAGTTTTCTGACTAGCGGGAGGGGCACCGGGGAGCTGTTTTTT
CASSFLTSGRGTGELFF
>13|NA|TRBJ1-2|TRBV12-3/TRBV12-4|NA
TGTGCCAGCATTTTAAAAGGGGGAAGTGGCTACACCTTC
CASILKGGSGYTF
>16|few|TRBJ2-1|TRBV5-1|TRBD2
TGCGCCAGCAGCTTGGCTCCTAGCGGGGGAGACAATGAGCAGTTCTTC
CASSLAPSGGDNEQFF
>13|NA|TRBJ2-2|TRBV4-1|NA
TGTGCCAGCAGCCAAGTGGGGGCCGGGGAGCTGTTTTTT
CASSQVGAGELFF
>19|NA|TRBJ2-1|TRBV20-1|NA
TGCAGTGCTAGAGATACCGGGACTTCCCCCTCCTCCTCCTACAATGAGCAGTTCTTC
CSARDTGTSPSSSYNEQFF
>15|NA|TRBJ1-6|TRBV20-1|NA
TGCAGTGCTAGAGAACCGGGACGTTTGGGGTCACCCCTCCACTTT
CSAREPGRLGSPLHF
>16|few|TRBJ2-3|TRBV5-1|NA
TGCGCCAGTACGAAGGAGGCTAGGGGTGGCACAGATACGCAGTATTTT
CASTKEARGGTDTQYF
>13|NA|TRBJ2-7|TRBV7-2|NA
TGTGCCAGCAGCTTAAGCCACGCCTACGAGCAGTACTTC
CASSLSHAYEQYF
>19|NA|TRBJ2-7|TRBV28|TRBD2
TGTGCCAGCAGTTTCGGGACTAGCGGGCTTATCAGCTCCTACAATGAGCAGTACTTC
CASSFGTSGLISSYNEQYF
>15|once|TRBJ1-1|TRBV4-1|NA
TGCGCCAGCAGCCAAGTTGCGCGACCGATCACTGAAGCTTTCTTT
CASSQVARPITEAFF
>14|NA|TRBJ1-1|TRBV29-1|NA
TGCAGCGTTGAAGCCTTGGGGGTTAGCACTGAAGCTTTCTTT
CSVEALGVSTEAFF
>15|NA|TRBJ2-3|TRBV7-2|NA
TGTGCCAGCAGCACCGTTAGGGGCGGCGCAGATACGCAGTATTTT
CASSTVRGGADTQYF
>15|NA|TRBJ1-1|TRBV10-3|TRBD1
TGTGCCATCAGTGAACCCGACAGGGGTAACACTGAAGCTTTCTTT
CAISEPDRGNTEAFF
>15|NA|TRBJ1-5|TRBV12-3/TRBV12-4|NA
TGTGCCAGCAGTTTATTGGCGGCTAGCAATCAGCCCCAGCATTTT
CASSLLAASNQPQHF
>15|NA|TRBJ2-7|TRBV28|TRBD2
TGTGCCAGCAGTTTATTGGCGGGAGAACAGGACGAGCAGTACTTC
CASSLLAGEQDEQYF
>16|NA|TRBJ2-3|TRBV18|TRBD2
TGTGCCAGCTCACCAATCGGGACTAGCGTCACAGATACGCAGTATTTT
CASSPIGTSVTDTQYF
>15|NA|TRBJ1-4|TRBV27|TRBD1
TGTGCCAGCAGTCCCTCGCAGGGGGGGGGTGAAAAACTGTTTTTT
CASSPSQGGGEKLFF
>16|NA|TRBJ2-4|TRBV3-1|TRBD2
TGTGCCAGCAGCCCTCTAGCGGGGGACGCCAAAAACATTCAGTACTTC
CASSPLAGDAKNIQYF
>13|NA|TRBJ2-4|TRBV28|TRBD1
TGTGCCAGCGCTAGGACAGGGCTAAACATTCAGTACTTC
CASARTGLNIQYF
>15|few|TRBJ2-3|TRBV7-9|NA
TGTGCCAGCAGCTTCAGGGGAGTGGGGCCCGATACGCAGTATTTT
CASSFRGVGPDTQYF
>17|few|TRBJ2-3|TRBV7-2|TRBD2
TGTGCCAGCAGCTTAGGACTAGCGGGGTCTAGCACAGATACGCAGTATTTT
CASSLGLAGSSTDTQYF
>14|few|TRBJ2-3|TRBV10-3|NA
TGTGCCATCAGGGGAGTTAGCGGCACAGATACGCAGTATTTT
CAIRGVSGTDTQYF
>14|NA|TRBJ2-7|TRBV5-4|TRBD2
TGTGCCAGCAGCTCTAGCGGGGGCGTCTACGAGCAGTGCTTC
CASSSSGGVYEQCF
>16|few|TRBJ1-6|TRBV27|TRBD1
TGTGCCAGCAGTGGGGGGACAGGCTCCTATAATTCACCCCTCCACTTT
CASSGGTGSYNSPLHF
>17|NA|TRBJ2-3|TRBV21-1|NA
TGTGCCAGCAGCAAAGGTCCCCCTAGGGCAAGCACAGATACGCAGTATTTT
CASSKGPPRASTDTQYF
>14|few|TRBJ1-2|TRBV4-1|NA
TGCGCCAGCAGCCAAGTCCAGGCCCTTTATGGCTACACCTTC
CASSQVQALYGYTF
>13|few|TRBJ2-5|TRBV20-1|NA
TGCAGTGCCTCGGGAGCCCCAAAAGAGACCCAGTACTTC
CSASGAPKETQYF
>14|NA|TRBJ2-3|TRBV20-1|TRBD1
TGCAGTGCTCAACAGACAGGGGTGTCGGATACGCAGTATTTT
CSAQQTGVSDTQYF
>15|NA|TRBJ2-7|TRBV5-1|TRBD2
TGCGCCAGCAGCTTGGGGACTAGCGGGGACTACGAGCAGTACTTC
CASSLGTSGDYEQYF
>14|NA|TRBJ2-7|TRBV20-1|NA
TGCAGTGCCTTCCACACTCCAAGCTCCTACGAGCAGTACTTC
CSAFHTPSSYEQYF
>14|NA|TRBJ2-7|TRBV6-1|TRBD1
TGTGCCAGCACCAGTCCCGGGACAGGGAACGAGCAGTACTTC
CASTSPGTGNEQYF
>14|NA|TRBJ2-5|TRBV14|TRBD2
TGTGCCAGCATGGCGGGAGTGATTAGGAATGAGCAGTACTTC
CASMAGVIRNEQYF
>15|NA|TRBJ1-5|TRBV7-2|TRBD1
TGTGCCAGCAGTCTTACAGGGGGCAGTTTTCAGCCCCAGCATTTT
CASSLTGGSFQPQHF
>14|many|TRBJ2-7|TRBV7-6|TRBD1
TGTGCCAGCAGCGGCCGGGACAGTTCCTACGAGCAGTACTTC
CASSGRDSSYEQYF
>15|NA|TRBJ2-7|TRBV19|TRBD1
TGTGCCAGTAGTATTGCAGGGACAGGGCTCTACGAGCAGTACTTC
CASSIAGTGLYEQYF
>13|many|TRBJ2-7|TRBV13|NA
TGTGCCAGCAGCTTAGTCGGGGAACACGAGCAGTACTTC
CASSLVGEHEQYF
>15|NA|TRBJ2-3|TRBV5-1|TRBD2
TGCGCCAGCAGCTTGTCGGGGGGGCAAACAGATACGCAGTATTTT
CASSLSGGQTDTQYF
>15|NA|TRBJ1-1|TRBV21-1|NA
TGTGCCAGCAGCAAAGTGGATTCGGGGAACACTGAAGCTTTCTTT
CASSKVDSGNTEAFF
>14|NA|TRBJ1-2|TRBV6-5|TRBD1
TGTGCCAGCAGTTACACCAGGACAGGAGAGGGCTACACCTTC
CASSYTRTGEGYTF
>15|NA|TRBJ2-1|TRBV12-3/TRBV12-4|TRBD2
TGTGCCAGCAGGCGACTAGCCAGTATCTACAATGAGCAGTTCTTC
CASRRLASIYNEQFF
>15|many|TRBJ2-3|TRBV28|TRBD1
TGTGCCAGCAGTTTAGGTGGCAGGGGGACAGATACGCAGTATTTT
CASSLGGRGTDTQYF
>15|NA|TRBJ2-2|TRBV14|TRBD1
TGTGCCAGCAGCCATAGACAGGGCGAAGGCGGGGAGCTGTTTTTT
CASSHRQGEGGELFF
>16|NA|TRBJ2-7|TRBV7-2|TRBD2
TGTGCCAGCACCGAAGCGGTACTAGCGGGAGTCAACGAGCAGTACTTC
CASTEAVLAGVNEQYF
>15|NA|TRBJ2-2|TRBV5-1|NA
TGCGCCAGCAGCTTCGGTGGGCCCGACACCGGGGAGCTGTTTTTT
CASSFGGPDTGELFF
>15|NA|TRBJ2-7|TRBV20-1|NA
TGCAGTGCTAGAGATAGAGGAGGCCCCTCCTACGAGCAGTACTTC
CSARDRGGPSYEQYF
>14|NA|TRBJ2-3|TRBV29-1|TRBD1
TGCAGCGCCGAACAGGGGCTGGTGACAGATACGCAGTATTTT
CSAEQGLVTDTQYF
>14|NA|TRBJ1-2|TRBV6-2/TRBV6-3|NA
TGTGCCAGCAGTTACTCGAGGCCGAACTATGGCTACACCTTC
CASSYSRPNYGYTF
>15|few|TRBJ1-4|TRBV2|TRBD1
TGTGCCAGCAGTGCGGGGGGGACAGGGAATGAAAAACTGTTTTTT
CASSAGGTGNEKLFF
>15|NA|TRBJ2-3|TRBV25-1|TRBD2
TGTGCCGCAATGGGACTAGGCAACTGCACAGATACGCAGTATTTT
CAAMGLGNCTDTQYF
>16|few|TRBJ2-7|TRBV13|TRBD2
TGTGCCAGCAGCTCCGTCGGACTAGCGGGAGACTACGAGCAGTACTTC
CASSSVGLAGDYEQYF
>15|NA|TRBJ2-1|TRBV24-1|NA
TGTGCCACCAGCCCGGAGGGTAGACCCTACAATGAGCAGTTCTTC
CATSPEGRPYNEQFF
>17|NA|TRBJ2-1|TRBV29-1|NA
TGCAGCGTTGATGTTAGGCCAGGCGATTTTTCCTACAATGAGCAGTTCTTC
CSVDVRPGDFSYNEQFF
>15|NA|TRBJ1-2|TRBV19|TRBD1
TGTGCCAGTAGCGAACAGGGGGCGCTTGGAGGTGGCTACACCTTC
CASSEQGALGGGYTF
>14|NA|TRBJ2-1|TRBV5-4|NA
TGTGCCAGCAGCCTACCCCGCGGATACAATGAGCAGTTCTTC
CASSLPRGYNEQFF